This T cell receptor beta chain was obtained from a study of post-analysis software for immune sequencing data. Study-wide results and caveats: With TRBV5-6, TRBV5-1 and TRBV20-1 included, about five TRBV segments were more frequent in patients than in controls.

This CDR3 is 13 amino acids long. The germline V gene has CDR1 MNHNY and CDR2 SVGAGI (reference sequence). Details on this clonotype: Antigen: not known. One end of the junction is discordant with germline, which a read error may explain.

The TCR beta cDNA libraries contained unique molecular identifiers. T cells numbering roughly 0.9 to 10 million yielded cDNA molecules that totaled some 500,000. TCRdb redid the calling of the PCR reads with MiXCR, one entry per CDR3 protein. Found here are more than 450,000 distinct CDR3 sequences, 44% of them singletons; the top ten hold around 1.7%. The clonotype was recovered from a girl under 18 with multiple sclerosis. Sequencing used blood. The chain has TRBV6-6 and TRBJ1-2, with unresolved D. DNA of the CDR3: TGTTCCAGCAGTCGATACGTGTCGGAGGGCTACACCTTC. Protein product: CSSSRYVSEGYTF.